This TCR beta chain stems from a study of blood T cell repertoires in COVID-19. The V end was cut by 4 bases, the J end by 2 bases, with 13 bases between. Germline CDR1 SGHNT, CDR2 YYREEE (reference sequence). This CDR3 comprises 15 residues. Libraries were prepared by immunoSEQ multiplex PCR; TCRdb keeps only in-frame clonotypes and omits some of them. The sample contains about 440,000 clones, 90% of which appear only once. This receptor was identified in a man in his late teens or twenties who had recovered from COVID-19. This chain links TRBV5-4 with TRBJ2-1; possibly TRBD1 for D (7 bases). Sequencing was done on a sample of PBMCs or T cells enriched from blood (not recorded which). In nucleotides, the CDR3 is TGTGCCAGCAGCGCGGGACAGATAACCTACAATGAGCAGTTCTTC. Its protein product is CASSAGQITYNEQFF.